The 3 T cell receptor beta chains in this list originate from one sample, sequenced in a study of blood T cell repertoires in COVID-19. The method was immunoSEQ multiplex PCR; TCRdb's version includes in-frame clones alone and lacks a portion of them. The table includes 160,000 or so clones, 70% to 90% detected once. Material: peripheral blood. These receptors came from a woman in her forties or fifties with COVID-19, enrolled during active disease.

J is TRBJ2-7 and V is TRBV6-5; no firm D call. V gave up 8 bases and J gave up 0 bases, with 11 bases separating them. CDR3 length: 13 residues. The germline V gene encodes CDR1 MNHEY and CDR2 SVGAGI. CDR3 loop: CASSWRSSYEQYF. In DNA, the CDR3 is TGTGCCAGCTCCTGGCGGAGCTCCTACGAGCAGTACTTC.

The CDR3 DNA follows: TGTGCCAGCAACCCCACAGGGACGGGGGCTTTCTTT. Translated: CASNPTGTGAFF. The chain couples TRBV7-9 to TRBJ1-1; D is possibly TRBD1 (6 bases). This CDR3 is built from 12 residues. Germline V CDR1 and CDR2: SEHNR, FQNEAQ (reference sequence). V lost 7 bases to trimming and J lost 11 bases, with 17 bases between them. Supplemented by reference TRBV7-9 and TRBJ1-1, the full variable domain reads DTGVSQNPRHKITKRGQNVTFRCDPISEHNRLYWYRQTLGQGPEFLTYFQNEAQLEKSRLLSDRFSAERPKGSFSTLEIQRTEQGDSAMYLCASNPTGTGAFFGQGTRLTVV.

CDR3 protein: CATQDREAGNTIYF. The CDR3 nucleotides are TGTGCCACCCAGGACAGGGAGGCGGGAAACACCATATATTTT. V is TRBV6-5 and J is TRBJ1-3; 8 bases align to TRBD1. CDR3 length equals 14 residues. V lost 10 bases and J lost 4; bases outside the gene matches: 9. Looked up from germline, CDR1 is MNHEY and CDR2 is SVGAGI.